The 31 T cell receptor beta chains in this list originate from one sample, sequenced in a study of T cells in Graves' hyperthyroidism and ophthalmopathy. TCR beta CDR3 region amplification was performed from RNA transcripts. TCR CDR3 underwent first-round RT-PCR with the HTBI primer set. One entry per CDR3 protein results from TCRdb running MiXCR on the multiplex PCR reads. Among hundreds of thousands of distinct CDR3 sequences listed, 22% were seen once. The sample consisted of blood. Every receptor here comes from a man aged 30 to 39 with Graves' ophthalmopathy.

The gene calls are TRBV15 and TRBJ1-2; no clear D. Deletions cut 0 bases from V and 4 bases from J, with 9 bases between. CDR3 length equals 14 residues. CDR1 and CDR2 (germline): LNHNV, YYDKDF (reference sequence). The CDR3 nucleotides read TGTGCCACCAGCAGAGATTTAGGGAGCTATGGCTACACCTTC. Encoded protein: CATSRDLGSYGYTF. Using reference TRBV15 and TRBJ1-2 for the parts outside the CDR3, the full variable domain is DAMVIQNPRYQVTQFGKPVTLSCSQTLNHNVMYWYQQKSSQAPKLLFHYYDKDFNNEADTPDNFQSRRPNTSFCFLDIRSPGLGDTAMYLCATSRDLGSYGYTFGSGTRLTVV.

This clonotype appeared many times. The J gene is TRBJ2-1, the V gene TRBV5-1; a possible D gene is TRBD2 (6 bases). Germline CDR1 SGHRS, CDR2 YFSETQ. The CDR3 runs to 15 residues. V was trimmed by 0 bases and J by 9 bases, leaving 16 bases between them. The CDR3 nucleotides read TGCGCCAGCAGCTTGGCCTCGGGGGAGTCGGGTGAGCAGTTCTTC. Protein: CASSLASGESGEQFF.

This clonotype was seen a few times. The rearrangement joins TRBV6-5 to TRBJ2-3; D unresolved. V lost 6 bases, J lost 2 bases, and 9 bases lay in between. Germline V CDR1 and CDR2: MNHEY, SVGAGI. The CDR3 is made up of 13 amino acids. The CDR3 sequence is CASRSITTDTQYF. CDR3 bases: TGTGCCAGCAGGTCGATCACCACAGATACGCAGTATTTT.

This clonotype appeared many times. The gene calls are TRBV30 and TRBJ2-3, with D possibly matching TRBD1 (5 bases). CDR3 length: 13 amino acids. Germline values: CDR1 GTSNPN, CDR2 SVGIG (reference sequence). Trimming removed 0 bases from V and 2 bases from J, with 6 bases in between. CDR3 DNA: TGTGCCTGGAGTGTAGGGGACACAGATACGCAGTATTTT. Encoded protein: CAWSVGDTDTQYF.

The sample holds a few counts of this clonotype. This chain links TRBV10-3 with TRBJ1-6; tentative D call: TRBD1 (6 bases). Between the trimmed V and J ends, which lost 2 bases and 5 bases, there was a span of 10 bases. The CDR3 is 15 amino acids. Germline assignment: CDR1 ENHRY and CDR2 SYGVKD. The CDR3 DNA follows: TGTGCCATCAGTGAGGTCAGGGGTGATAATTCACCCCTCCACTTT. Amino acid sequence: CAISEVRGDNSPLHF.

This clonotype came up many times. The chain recombines TRBV3-1 with TRBJ1-5; D is ambiguous. V gave up 0 bases and J gave up 7 bases, with 4 bases separating them. The CDR3 has 12 residues. From germline, CDR1 is LGHDT and CDR2 YNNKEL (reference sequence). The CDR3 spells CASSQDGQPQHF. CDR3 DNA: TGTGCCAGCAGCCAAGACGGCCAGCCCCAGCATTTT.

Only a few counts were recorded for this clonotype. This rearrangement joins TRBV6-1 to TRBJ1-1, with 9 bases identical to TRBD1. Losses at the gene ends were 5 bases for V and 4 bases for J; bases not matched to a gene: 11. The CDR3 loop spans 16 amino acids. In germline, CDR1 is MNHNS, CDR2 SASEGT. CDR3 region: CASSLTGGSLGTEAFF. The CDR3 bases are TGTGCCAGCAGTCTTACAGGGGGCTCTTTGGGCACTGAAGCTTTCTTT.

As DNA, the CDR3 is TGTGCCAGCAGCCTGATCGGTACAGGGGGTGATGAAAAACTGTTTTTT. Protein: CASSLIGTGGDEKLFF. V and J are TRBV7-9 and TRBJ1-4, with 8 bases identical to TRBD1. J lost 6 bases, V lost 5 bases, and 11 bases had no gene match. This CDR3 has 16 amino acids. Germline CDR1 reads SEHNR; CDR2 reads FQNEAQ (reference sequence).

This chain uses TRBV6-9 with TRBJ1-1, with D possibly being TRBD1 (5 bases). With 0 bases removed from V and 3 bases from J, the gap between germline ends came to 23 bases. The CDR3 is 19 amino acids. Germline CDR1 MNHGY, CDR2 SVAAGI. CDR3 protein: CASSYSPMWDPREDTEAFF. The CDR3 DNA is TGTGCCAGCAGTTATTCACCTATGTGGGACCCGAGGGAGGACACTGAAGCTTTCTTT.

The V call is TRBV25-1, the J call TRBJ1-2; 8 nucleotides match TRBD1. The V segment lost 3 bases and the J segment 7 bases; nucleotides outside the gene matches: 16. Per the germline V gene, CDR1 is MGHDK and CDR2 is SYGVNS. The CDR3 has 17 residues. The CDR3 DNA reads TGTGCCAGCAGTGACGCCTTGAGAGGAGGGACAGGCACTGGCTACACCTTC. Translated, it gives CASSDALRGGTGTGYTF.

This clonotype has ten or more counts. This chain links TRBV10-3 with TRBJ1-1, with 9 bases fitting TRBD1. Trimming took 10 bases from V and 7 from J; bases not matched to a gene: 13. The germline V gene encodes CDR1 ENHRY and CDR2 SYGVKD. CDR3 length: 14 residues. The DNA of the CDR3 is TGTGCCACCACGGCCCGGGACAGGGCACATGAAGCTTTCTTT. Its protein is CATTARDRAHEAFF.

This clonotype has only a few counts. The chain has TRBV20-1 and TRBJ2-1; 8 nucleotides align to TRBD1. This CDR3 region has 14 residues. The germline gives CDR1 DFQATT, CDR2 SNEGSKA (reference sequence). The V and J ends lost 6 bases and 4 bases, in that order; junction bases with no gene match: 8. CDR3: CSALTGGLYNEQFF. CDR3 nucleotides: TGCAGTGCCCTAACAGGGGGGTTGTACAATGAGCAGTTCTTC.

V gene TRBV2 combines with J gene TRBJ1-2; TRBD1 is a possible D gene (6 bases). The V gene's germline CDR1 is SNHLY and CDR2 FYNNEI. The ends were cut back, 4 bases at V and 0 bases at J, with 24 bases in the middle. The CDR3 spans 19 residues. The DNA of the CDR3 is TGTGCCAGCAGTGGCGACGGGGGGCGGGACCCCTCAGCTAACTATGGCTACACCTTC. Protein sequence: CASSGDGGRDPSANYGYTF.

This chain joins TRBV6-1 and TRBJ2-2; D assignment may be TRBD1 or TRBD2 (5 bases each). In germline, CDR1 is MNHNS, CDR2 SASEGT. V was clipped by 6 bases and J by 4 bases, with 21 bases between them. The CDR3 runs 17 residues. The CDR3 reads CASSTGTRGRSTGELFF. CDR3 coding DNA: TGTGCCAGCAGCACCGGGACGCGTGGTAGGAGCACCGGGGAGCTGTTTTTT.

The sample holds a few counts of this clonotype. V usage is TRBV6-1 and J usage is TRBJ1-1; D is unclear. Germline CDR1 reads MNHNS; CDR2 reads SASEGT. Trimming pared 3 bases from V and 2 bases from J, leaving 7 bases between. This CDR3 is 13 amino acids long. CDR3 region: CASSEFTNTEAFF. The CDR3 DNA follows: TGTGCCAGCAGTGAGTTCACCAACACTGAAGCTTTCTTT.

CDR3 sequence: CSPSGGRVGETQYF. In DNA form, the CDR3 reads TGCAGTCCGTCGGGAGGGCGGGTAGGAGAGACCCAGTACTTC. The rearrangement links TRBV20-1 to TRBJ2-5; 8 nucleotides agree with TRBD2. Germline V CDR1 and CDR2: DFQATT, SNEGSKA (reference sequence). The length of the CDR3 is 14 residues. V lost 8 bases to trimming and J lost 4 bases; unmatched junction nucleotides: 12.

This clonotype was counted many times. The rearrangement links TRBV29-1 to TRBJ2-7; 9 nucleotides match TRBD2. V trimming: 0 bases; J trimming: 3 bases; junction bases outside the gene matches: 15. The CDR3 has 18 residues. Germline V lookup: CDR1 SQVTM, CDR2 ANQGSEA. The CDR3 loop is CSVEDRGRAGGGFYEQYF. The CDR3 nucleotides are TGCAGCGTTGAAGATCGGGGGAGAGCGGGAGGAGGGTTCTACGAGCAGTACTTC.

The rearrangement joins TRBV7-6 to TRBJ2-1; 8 nucleotides match TRBD1. J was trimmed by 6 bases and V by 4 bases; bases with no gene match: 5. There are 14 residues in the CDR3. CDR1 SGHVS and CDR2 FNYEAQ come from the germline V gene. In nucleotides, the CDR3 is TGTGCCAGCAGCTCGGGACAGGCTACCAATGAGCAGTTCTTC. Translation gives CASSSGQATNEQFF.

V and J are TRBV2 and TRBJ2-1; D remains unclear. The CDR3 spans 13 residues. V was trimmed by 3 bases and J by 7 bases, leaving 10 bases between them. Germline V gene lookup returns CDR1 SNHLY and CDR2 FYNNEI. This CDR3 is CASSDTEGNEQFF. The CDR3 DNA sequence: TGTGCCAGCAGTGATACCGAAGGGAATGAGCAGTTCTTC.

This clonotype was counted many times. The rearrangement uses TRBV2 and TRBJ2-7; D is uncertain. CDR3 length: 12 residues. With 3 bases removed from V and 3 bases from J, the gap between germline ends came to 6 bases. The germline V gene has CDR1 SNHLY and CDR2 FYNNEI. The chain's CDR3 is CASSELVYEQYF. The CDR3 bases are TGTGCCAGCAGTGAGCTAGTCTACGAGCAGTACTTC.

This clonotype was seen at least ten times. The chain carries TRBV6-6 and TRBJ2-5; D is perhaps TRBD2 (6 bases). The CDR3 is made up of 16 amino acids. Trimming left V 0 bases short and J 5 bases short, with 16 bases between. Germline-derived CDR1 and CDR2 are MNHNY and SVGAGI (reference sequence). In DNA, the CDR3 is TGTGCCAGCAGTTACTCTAGCGGCACTGGCCAGGAGACCCAGTACTTC. Its protein product is CASSYSSGTGQETQYF.

At least ten counts were recorded for this clonotype. The chain uses TRBV27 and TRBJ2-7; a possible D gene is TRBD1 (6 bases). Germline assignment: CDR1 MNHEY and CDR2 SMNVEV (reference sequence). The CDR3 runs to 15 residues. V lost 5 bases to trimming and J lost 5 bases, with 19 bases between them. CDR3 DNA sequence: TGTGCCAGCAGTGGAGGACGGGGCAGGGGACACGAGCAGTACTTC. This gives the protein CASSGGRGRGHEQYF.

On this clonotype: A much more abundant neighbour one base away suggests this may be a read error. The chain couples TRBV28 to TRBJ1-2; 9 positions agree with TRBD1. Germline V gives CDR1 MDHEN, CDR2 SYDVKM. Trimming took 10 bases from V and 7 from J; bases not matched to a gene: 16. The CDR3 spans 15 residues. The CDR3 nucleotides are TGTGCCAACAGCCCCCTAGTCGGGACAGGGCCTGGCTACACCTTC. Protein sequence: CANSPLVGTGPGYTF.

The chain links TRBV28 to TRBJ2-7; weak D call: TRBD1 (5 bases). The V and J ends lost 3 bases and 2 bases respectively, with 14 bases between them. The CDR3 runs 15 residues. The germline V gene encodes CDR1 MDHEN and CDR2 SYDVKM. CDR3 coding DNA: TGTGCCAGCAGTTTTCAGGCAGGGCTGACCTACGAGCAGTACTTC. Protein sequence: CASSFQAGLTYEQYF. The full variable domain, with the rest looked up from reference TRBV28 and TRBJ2-7, is DVKVTQSSRYLVKRTGEKVFLECVQDMDHENMFWYRQDPGLGLRLIYFSYDVKMKEKGDIPEGYSVSREKKERFSLILESASTNQTSMYLCASSFQAGLTYEQYFGPGTRLTVT.

This clonotype was detected ten times or more. The chain recombines TRBV18 with TRBJ2-2, with unresolved D. The CDR3 consists of 13 residues. V lost 6 bases and J 0 bases, leaving 5 bases between the germline ends. In germline, CDR1 is KGHSH, CDR2 LQKENI. The CDR3: CASSPPNTGELFF. The CDR3 DNA sequence: TGTGCCAGCTCTCCGCCGAACACCGGGGAGCTGTTTTTT.

This clonotype was counted ten times or more. The chain carries TRBV20-1 and TRBJ2-7, with 7 bases that match TRBD1. Germline CDR1 and CDR2: DFQATT and SNEGSKA (reference sequence). This CDR3 has 13 residues. V lost 3 bases and J lost 7; bases outside the gene matches: 9. CDR3 sequence: CSASGTASEEQYF. The CDR3 DNA reads TGCAGTGCTAGCGGGACAGCCAGCGAGGAGCAGTACTTC.

This clonotype was detected only once. The V gene is TRBV25-1, the J gene TRBJ2-6; tentative D call: TRBD1 (6 bases). V was clipped by 3 bases and J by 1 base, with 7 bases between them. The CDR3 runs 15 residues. Germline-derived CDR1 and CDR2 are MGHDK and SYGVNS. CDR3 DNA sequence: TGTGCCAGCAGTGACACAGGGTCTGGGGCCAACGTCCTGACTTTC. Protein product: CASSDTGSGANVLTF.

A single count supports this clonotype. Written as DNA, the CDR3 is TGTGCCAGCAGTTACCCTAGCGGGAGGGCCAATAATGAGCAGTTCTTC. Residues: CASSYPSGRANNEQFF. V usage is TRBV28 and J usage is TRBJ2-1; TRBD2 agrees at 12 bases. Germline CDR1 reads MDHEN; CDR2 reads SYDVKM. This CDR3 is 16 amino acids long. The V segment lost 4 bases and the J segment 7 bases; nucleotides outside the gene matches: 8.

This clonotype was seen ten or more times. The V call is TRBV6-2 or TRBV6-3, the J call TRBJ1-1; unclear D gene. The germline V gene encodes CDR1 MNHEY and CDR2 SVGEGT. The CDR3 has 14 residues. The V gene lost 2 bases and the J gene lost 1 base, with 8 bases spanning the gap. The CDR3 DNA reads as TGTGCCAGCAGTTACAGGCCCGGGAACACTGAAGCTTTCTTT. It yields the protein CASSYRPGNTEAFF.

In its sample, this clonotype was seen a few times. The chain carries TRBV5-1 and TRBJ2-1, with no clear D. The CDR3 runs to 15 residues. The germline V and J ends were trimmed by 4 bases and 4 bases, with 15 bases remaining between them. CDR1 and CDR2 from the germline V gene are SGHRS and YFSETQ. The CDR3 coding sequence is TGCGCCAGCAGCCGAAGCGTCCTTGGGTACAATGAGCAGTTCTTC. It translates to CASSRSVLGYNEQFF.

This chain joins TRBV18 and TRBJ2-1; D remains unclear. The germline V and J ends were trimmed by 2 bases and 4 bases, with 6 bases remaining between them. Looked up from germline, CDR1 is KGHSH and CDR2 is LQKENI. This CDR3 contains 13 residues. The CDR3 loop reads CASSPALYNEQFF. CDR3 sequence (DNA): TGTGCCAGCTCACCAGCTCTATACAATGAGCAGTTCTTC.